The 15 T cell receptor beta chains reported below all come from one sample, sequenced in a study of blood T cell repertoires in COVID-19. Measured with immunoSEQ multiplex PCR; TCRdb has only the in-frame clones, and not every one. Among just under 350,000 clones, approximately 91% were seen once, and the ten largest hold around 7.9%. Specimen: peripheral blood. The source of these receptors is a woman aged 70-85 years with COVID-19, enrolled during active disease.

This chain connects TRBV7-9 to TRBJ2-2; 7 bases are shared with TRBD1. The CDR3 sequence is 15 residues long. The ends lost 5 bases at V and 5 bases at J; junction bases unmatched: 8. Germline CDR1 SEHNR, CDR2 FQNEAQ (reference sequence). The CDR3 loop reads CASSTTGAKTGELFF. CDR3 sequence (DNA): TGTGCCAGCAGCACTACAGGGGCTAAGACCGGGGAGCTGTTTTTT. Looking up the rest from reference TRBV7-9 and TRBJ2-2 gives the full variable domain: DTGVSQNPRHKITKRGQNVTFRCDPISEHNRLYWYRQTLGQGPEFLTYFQNEAQLEKSRLLSDRFSAERPKGSFSTLEIQRTEQGDSAMYLCASSTTGAKTGELFFGEGSRLTVL.

The V call is TRBV2, the J call TRBJ1-5; a weak D match, TRBD1 (6 bases). This CDR3 is 13 amino acids long. V dropped 8 bases and J dropped 2 bases, with 10 bases sitting between them. Germline CDR1 and CDR2: SNHLY and FYNNEI. CDR3 in amino acids: CASRAGGNQPQHF. In DNA, the CDR3 is TGTGCCAGCCGGGCAGGGGGCAATCAGCCCCAGCATTTT.

This clone was recorded a few times. V usage is TRBV27 and J usage is TRBJ2-7, with D perhaps matching TRBD1 (7 bases). Germline V lookup: CDR1 MNHEY, CDR2 SMNVEV (reference sequence). V was shortened by 8 bases and J by 0 bases, with 23 bases between the two germline ends. The CDR3 runs to 17 residues. The CDR3 sequence is CASRRRMRDSFSYEQYF. The DNA for the CDR3 is TGTGCCAGCCGACGCCGTATGCGGGACAGCTTCTCCTACGAGCAGTACTTC.

Comment on this clone: The identical CDR3 is also encoded by other nucleotide sequences in the sample. The V and J genes are TRBV5-1 and TRBJ1-4, with D perhaps TRBD1 (5 bases). The CDR3 consists of 14 residues. The germline gives CDR1 SGHRS, CDR2 YFSETQ. The germline V and J ends were trimmed by 0 bases and 6 bases, with 9 bases remaining between them. The CDR3 loop reads CASSLGQGYEKLFF. CDR3 coding DNA: TGCGCCAGCAGCTTGGGCCAGGGATATGAAAAACTGTTTTTT.

CDR3: CASSQVPGMTYEQYF. CDR3 nucleotides: TGCGCCAGCAGCCAAGTTCCAGGGATGACCTACGAGCAGTACTTC. V is TRBV4-3 and J is TRBJ2-7; TRBD1 might be the D (5 bases). Germline CDR1 is LGHNA and CDR2 is YSLEER. V lost 1 base and J lost 2, with 12 bases in between. The CDR3 totals 15 residues.

This chain connects TRBV25-1 to TRBJ1-6; TRBD1 is a possible D gene (5 bases). The CDR3 is 14 residues long. V was trimmed by 4 bases and J by 9 bases, leaving 13 bases between them. Germline-derived CDR1 and CDR2 are MGHDK and SYGVNS. The CDR3 loop is CASSVGGEGSPLHF. The CDR3 bases are TGTGCCAGCAGTGTAGGAGGGGAGGGTTCACCCCTCCACTTT.

In the case of this clone: This sample includes further DNA sequences coding for the same CDR3. The chain combines TRBV28 with TRBJ1-5, with 7 bases aligning to TRBD1. Germline V gene sequence: CDR1 MDHEN, CDR2 SYDVKM. CDR3 size: 14 residues. V dropped 6 bases and J dropped 1; count of bases not matched to a gene: 3. The CDR3 DNA follows: TGTGCCAGCAGCCTAGGGGGCAGCAATCAGCCCCAGCATTTT. This gives the protein CASSLGGSNQPQHF.

This clone was observed a single time. The V call is TRBV7-8, the J call TRBJ2-7, with 7 bases aligning to TRBD1. This CDR3 has 13 amino acids. Germline CDR1 reads SGHVS; CDR2 reads FQNEAQ. With V trimmed by 5 bases and J by 6 bases, 7 bases remained unmatched. The CDR3 DNA sequence: TGTGCCAGCAGCCCCTGGGACAGCCGCGAGCAGTACTTC. Protein product: CASSPWDSREQYF.

The chain is built from TRBV3-1 (or the pseudogene TRBV3-2) and TRBJ2-5; no clear D gene. CDR1 is LGHDT, CDR2 YNNKEL, per germline (reference sequence). V lost 3 bases to trimming and J lost 0 bases, with 5 bases between them. The CDR3 spans 13 residues. The CDR3 DNA is TGTGCCAGCAGCCAGGGCCACCAAGAGACCCAGTACTTC. Protein product: CASSQGHQETQYF.

The CDR3, as DNA: TGTGCCAGCAGTGAAGCGGGGACACGGCAACTGTTTTTT. Protein sequence: CASSEAGTRQLFF. The V and J genes are TRBV6-1 and TRBJ1-4, with D tentatively TRBD1 (6 bases). There are 13 residues in the CDR3. The germline V gene encodes CDR1 MNHNS and CDR2 SASEGT. V lost 0 bases and J 12 bases, leaving 11 bases between the germline ends.

The sample holds one count of this clone. This chain links TRBV5-1 with TRBJ2-6, with unresolved D. Germline V gene data show CDR1 as SGHRS and CDR2 as YFSETQ. The germline V and J ends were trimmed by 2 bases and 4 bases, with 19 bases remaining between them. The length of the CDR3 is 18 residues. CDR3 region: CASSLNSGWLSGANVLTF. DNA of the CDR3: TGCGCCAGCAGCTTAAACAGTGGTTGGTTGTCAGGGGCCAACGTCCTGACTTTC. Variable domain in full (rest from reference TRBV5-1 and TRBJ2-6): KAGVTQTPRYLIKTRGQQVTLSCSPISGHRSVSWYQQTPGQGLQFLFEYFSETQRNKGNFPGRFSGRQFSNSRSEMNVSTLELGDSALYLCASSLNSGWLSGANVLTFGAGSRLTVL.

Of note for this clone: Sequence at one end of the junction differs from germline and may be a read error. V usage is TRBV10-3 and J usage is TRBJ1-2, with 7 bases fitting TRBD1. The CDR3 length is 15 residues. Germline lookup yields CDR1 ENHRY and CDR2 SYGVKD. The CDR3 bases are TGTGCCACCAGTCCCCTTGACAGGGATCCCTATGGCTACACCTTC. It specifies CATSPLDRDPYGYTF.

This clone was detected only once. The chain combines TRBV28 with TRBJ1-1; a possible D gene is TRBD1 (5 bases). The V gene's germline CDR1 is MDHEN and CDR2 SYDVKM. Trimming left V 6 bases short and J 0 bases short, with 8 bases between. The CDR3 has 13 residues. In DNA form, the CDR3 reads TGTGCCAGCAGGAGGACAATGAACACTGAAGCTTTCTTT. It codes for CASRRTMNTEAFF.

The J gene is TRBJ2-2, the V gene TRBV7-9; D unresolved. The CDR3 has 12 residues. V lost 10 bases, J lost 2 bases, and 8 bases lay in between. From germline, CDR1 is SEHNR and CDR2 FQNEAQ (reference sequence). The CDR3 is CATSRNTGELFF. CDR3 DNA sequence: TGTGCCACAAGTAGAAACACCGGGGAGCTGTTTTTT. The whole variable domain, remainder taken from reference TRBV7-9 and TRBJ2-2, is DTGVSQNPRHKITKRGQNVTFRCDPISEHNRLYWYRQTLGQGPEFLTYFQNEAQLEKSRLLSDRFSAERPKGSFSTLEIQRTEQGDSAMYLCATSRNTGELFFGEGSRLTVL.

The chain carries TRBV5-1 and TRBJ2-1, with TRBD2 matching over 8 bases. The germline V gene has CDR1 SGHRS and CDR2 YFSETQ. The V and J ends lost 4 bases and 0 bases, in that order; junction bases with no gene match: 3. This CDR3 comprises 15 residues. The CDR3 sequence: CASSGGGSSYNEQFF. In DNA, the CDR3 is TGCGCCAGCAGCGGCGGGGGGTCCTCCTACAATGAGCAGTTCTTC.